The T cell receptor beta chain described here comes from a study of cytomegalovirus exposure and HLA in healthy donors. The CDR3 extends over 18 amino acids. The V end was cut by 4 bases, the J end by 6 bases, with 23 bases between. Germline V lookup: CDR1 SGHRS, CDR2 YFSETQ. This PCR relied on a set of 60 Vbeta primers and 13 Jbeta primers. TCRdb's copy holds only in-frame clones and misses some; the assay was immunoSEQ multiplex PCR. The sample lists over 75,000 clones; about 80% were seen once. This sequence was found in a male donor in good health and CMV-seropositive. Sequencing was done on a sample of PBMCs. The gene calls are TRBV5-1 and TRBJ1-6; a possible D gene is TRBD1 (5 bases). The CDR3 reads CASSPAYQVQGINSPLHF. DNA for the CDR3: TGCGCCAGCAGCCCAGCGTACCAGGTGCAGGGCATTAATTCACCCCTCCACTTT. The full variable domain, its missing parts supplied by reference TRBV5-1 and TRBJ1-6, is KAGVTQTPRYLIKTRGQQVTLSCSPISGHRSVSWYQQTPGQGLQFLFEYFSETQRNKGNFPGRFSGRQFSNSRSEMNVSTLELGDSALYLCASSPAYQVQGINSPLHFGNGTRLTVT.